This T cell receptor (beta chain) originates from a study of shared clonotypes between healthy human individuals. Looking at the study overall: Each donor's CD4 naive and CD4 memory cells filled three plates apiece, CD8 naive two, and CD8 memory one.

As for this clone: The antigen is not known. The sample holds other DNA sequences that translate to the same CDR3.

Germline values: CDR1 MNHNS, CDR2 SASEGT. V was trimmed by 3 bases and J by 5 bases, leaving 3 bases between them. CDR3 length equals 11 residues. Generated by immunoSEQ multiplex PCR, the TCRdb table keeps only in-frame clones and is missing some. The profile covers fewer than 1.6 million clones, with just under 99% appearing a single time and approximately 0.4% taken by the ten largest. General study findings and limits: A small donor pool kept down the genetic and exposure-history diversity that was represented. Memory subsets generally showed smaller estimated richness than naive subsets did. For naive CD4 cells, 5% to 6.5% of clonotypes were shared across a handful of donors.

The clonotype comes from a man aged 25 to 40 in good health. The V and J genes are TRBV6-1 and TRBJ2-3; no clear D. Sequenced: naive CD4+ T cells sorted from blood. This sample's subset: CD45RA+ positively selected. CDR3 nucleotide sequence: TGTGCCAGCAGTGAGGGAGATACGCAGTATTTT. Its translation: CASSEGDTQYF.